This is a list of T cell receptor beta chains from one sample in a study of CD8+CD57+ T cells in acquired aplastic anemia. MiXCR, run by TCRdb on the reads, gives a single entry per CDR3 protein. The sample has about 210,000 distinct CDR3 sequences; over 60% are singletons. Sequencing input: sorted CD4+, CD8+, or CD8+CD57+ T cells (not recorded which) from PBMCs. The receptor set was obtained from a human donor in good health. Each CDR3 is given with its conserved first and last residue. Each record gives: J gene, D gene, V gene, clone size, CDR3 protein, CDR3 DNA. The D gene is left open where the match is weak. Clone sizes are given selectively: once, few, many, or a class where the clone is expanded.

J gene: TRBJ2-7; D gene: -; V gene: TRBV7-8; clone size: -; CDR3 protein: CASGGIRDYEQYF; CDR3 DNA: TGTGCCAGCGGCGGAATCAGGGACTACGAGCAGTACTTC
J gene: TRBJ1-4; D gene: -; V gene: TRBV6-1; clone size: -; CDR3 protein: CATLDRAANEKLFF; CDR3 DNA: TGTGCCACGCTGGACCGCGCAGCTAATGAAAAACTGTTTTTT
J gene: TRBJ1-1; D gene: TRBD1; V gene: TRBV10-2; clone size: once; CDR3 protein: CASSEDRGGTEAFF; CDR3 DNA: TGCGCCAGCAGTGAGGACAGGGGTGGCACTGAAGCTTTCTTT
J gene: TRBJ2-7; D gene: TRBD1; V gene: TRBV7-9; clone size: once; CDR3 protein: CASSPRVWGQGFIEQYF; CDR3 DNA: TGTGCCAGCAGCCCGCGGGTATGGGGACAGGGGTTCATCGAGCAGTACTTC
J gene: TRBJ1-2; D gene: -; V gene: TRBV7-9; clone size: -; CDR3 protein: CASSRALGYGYTF; CDR3 DNA: TGTGCCAGCAGCCGGGCTCTGGGATATGGCTACACCTTC
J gene: TRBJ2-1; D gene: -; V gene: TRBV5-1; clone size: -; CDR3 protein: CASRGPGFYNEQFF; CDR3 DNA: TGCGCCAGCCGGGGGCCTGGGTTCTACAATGAGCAGTTCTTC
J gene: TRBJ2-5; D gene: -; V gene: TRBV5-1; clone size: -; CDR3 protein: CASRLVGVGQYF; CDR3 DNA: TGCGCCAGCCGCTTGGTGGGGGTAGGGCAGTACTTC
J gene: TRBJ2-7; D gene: TRBD2; V gene: TRBV7-8; clone size: -; CDR3 protein: CASSLAGGVNSYEQYF; CDR3 DNA: TGTGCCAGCAGCTTAGCGGGGGGGGTTAACTCCTACGAGCAGTACTTC
J gene: TRBJ2-7; D gene: TRBD2; V gene: TRBV20-1; clone size: -; CDR3 protein: CSARTSVSYEQYF; CDR3 DNA: TGCAGTGCTAGGACTAGCGTCTCCTACGAGCAGTACTTC
J gene: TRBJ2-7; D gene: -; V gene: TRBV7-2; clone size: -; CDR3 protein: CASSRGAGSSVEQYF; CDR3 DNA: TGTGCCAGCAGTCGAGGGGCAGGCTCTTCTGTCGAGCAGTACTTC
J gene: TRBJ2-1; D gene: TRBD2; V gene: TRBV20-1; clone size: -; CDR3 protein: CSARDLGEGGSPDNEQFF; CDR3 DNA: TGCAGTGCTAGAGATCTGGGGGAGGGAGGGAGTCCCGACAATGAGCAGTTCTTC
J gene: TRBJ2-1; D gene: -; V gene: TRBV5-1; clone size: -; CDR3 protein: CASSLGDNNEQFF; CDR3 DNA: TGCGCCAGCAGCTTGGGGGACAACAATGAGCAGTTCTTC
J gene: TRBJ1-5; D gene: -; V gene: TRBV28; clone size: few; CDR3 protein: CASSFSGSNQPQHF; CDR3 DNA: TGTGCCAGCAGTTTCAGCGGAAGCAATCAGCCCCAGCATTTT
J gene: TRBJ1-5; D gene: TRBD1; V gene: TRBV2; clone size: -; CDR3 protein: CASRGYGTGKSNQPQHF; CDR3 DNA: TGTGCCAGCAGGGGTTACGGGACAGGGAAAAGCAATCAGCCCCAGCATTTT
J gene: TRBJ1-2; D gene: -; V gene: TRBV24-1; clone size: -; CDR3 protein: CATSDKTAYGYTF; CDR3 DNA: TGTGCCACCAGTGATAAGACAGCCTATGGCTACACCTTC
J gene: TRBJ1-1; D gene: TRBD1; V gene: TRBV7-9; clone size: -; CDR3 protein: CASSQDRGRYTEAFF; CDR3 DNA: TGTGCCAGCAGCCAGGACAGGGGGCGATATACTGAAGCTTTCTTT
J gene: TRBJ2-3; D gene: -; V gene: TRBV9; clone size: -; CDR3 protein: CASSPSRGGTDTQYF; CDR3 DNA: TGTGCCAGCAGCCCATCCCGTGGGGGCACAGATACGCAGTATTTT
J gene: TRBJ2-7; D gene: -; V gene: TRBV5-4; clone size: -; CDR3 protein: CASSLARDEQYF; CDR3 DNA: TGTGCCAGCAGCTTGGCCCGCGACGAGCAGTACTTC
J gene: TRBJ2-1; D gene: -; V gene: TRBV28; clone size: few; CDR3 protein: CASSFEAGLDNEQFF; CDR3 DNA: TGTGCCAGCAGTTTTGAGGCGGGCCTTGACAATGAGCAGTTCTTC
J gene: TRBJ2-7; D gene: -; V gene: TRBV24-1; clone size: -; CDR3 protein: CATSDSGKDQYEQYF; CDR3 DNA: TGTGCCACCAGTGATTCTGGTAAGGACCAGTACGAGCAGTACTTC
J gene: TRBJ2-2; D gene: TRBD1; V gene: TRBV2; clone size: -; CDR3 protein: CASSDRDASPELFF; CDR3 DNA: TGTGCCAGTTCGGACAGGGATGCTTCCCCGGAGCTGTTTTTT
J gene: TRBJ2-1; D gene: TRBD2; V gene: TRBV20-1; clone size: -; CDR3 protein: CSVFGRGPSGNNEQFF; CDR3 DNA: TGCAGTGTTTTTGGAAGAGGACCTAGCGGCAACAATGAGCAGTTCTTC
J gene: TRBJ2-1; D gene: TRBD2; V gene: TRBV5-8; clone size: many; CDR3 protein: CASSLAGDNEQFF; CDR3 DNA: TGTGCCAGCAGCTTAGCGGGAGACAATGAGCAGTTCTTC
J gene: TRBJ1-4; D gene: TRBD1; V gene: TRBV11-3; clone size: -; CDR3 protein: CASSPRGPVTSNEKLFF; CDR3 DNA: TGTGCCAGCAGCCCCAGGGGGCCGGTCACTAGTAATGAAAAACTGTTTTTT
J gene: TRBJ1-4; D gene: -; V gene: TRBV29-1; clone size: -; CDR3 protein: CSATRDEKLFF; CDR3 DNA: TGCAGCGCCACAAGGGATGAAAAACTGTTTTTT
J gene: TRBJ2-7; D gene: -; V gene: TRBV7-6; clone size: many; CDR3 protein: CASSFGGMGYEQYF; CDR3 DNA: TGTGCCAGCAGCTTCGGTGGGATGGGATACGAGCAGTACTTC
J gene: TRBJ1-2; D gene: -; V gene: TRBV5-1; clone size: -; CDR3 protein: CASSLGGSNYGYTF; CDR3 DNA: TGCGCCAGCAGCTTGGGGGGATCGAACTATGGCTACACCTTC
J gene: TRBJ2-7; D gene: TRBD2; V gene: TRBV6-2/TRBV6-3; clone size: many; CDR3 protein: CASSLSGGASYEQYF; CDR3 DNA: TGTGCCAGCAGTCTCAGCGGGGGGGCCTCCTACGAGCAGTACTTC
J gene: TRBJ2-1; D gene: -; V gene: TRBV9; clone size: many; CDR3 protein: CASSVEGTPYNEQFF; CDR3 DNA: TGTGCCAGCAGCGTAGAGGGGACACCCTACAATGAGCAGTTCTTC
J gene: TRBJ1-2; D gene: -; V gene: TRBV29-1; clone size: -; CDR3 protein: CSVEDGGEGKGYTF; CDR3 DNA: TGCAGCGTTGAAGATGGAGGGGAGGGTAAGGGCTACACCTTC
J gene: TRBJ1-2; D gene: TRBD1; V gene: TRBV15; clone size: many; CDR3 protein: CATSRDRGQGLGYGYTF; CDR3 DNA: TGTGCCACCAGCAGAGATAGGGGACAGGGACTGGGCTATGGCTACACCTTC
J gene: TRBJ1-2; D gene: -; V gene: TRBV29-1; clone size: -; CDR3 protein: CSVELGRSRGYTF; CDR3 DNA: TGCAGCGTTGAATTGGGAAGGAGCCGTGGCTACACCTTC
J gene: TRBJ2-1; D gene: TRBD2; V gene: TRBV7-3; clone size: many; CDR3 protein: CASSLTSGGGNEQFF; CDR3 DNA: TGTGCCAGCAGCCTAACTAGCGGCGGGGGGAATGAGCAGTTCTTC
J gene: TRBJ1-6; D gene: -; V gene: TRBV7-2; clone size: once; CDR3 protein: CASSLEAGLGNSPPHF; CDR3 DNA: TGTGCCAGCAGCTTAGAGGCAGGGCTCGGTAATTCACCCCCCCACTTT
J gene: TRBJ1-5; D gene: -; V gene: TRBV10-2; clone size: -; CDR3 protein: CASSETSSNQPQHF; CDR3 DNA: TGCGCCAGCAGTGAGACAAGCAGCAATCAGCCCCAGCATTTT
J gene: TRBJ1-5; D gene: -; V gene: TRBV7-2; clone size: -; CDR3 protein: CASSYGAEQPQHF; CDR3 DNA: TGTGCCAGCAGCTATGGGGCGGAGCAGCCCCAGCATTTT
J gene: TRBJ1-1; D gene: -; V gene: TRBV20-1; clone size: -; CDR3 protein: CSAGGYSEAFF; CDR3 DNA: TGCAGTGCTGGCGGTTATAGTGAAGCTTTCTTT
J gene: TRBJ2-7; D gene: -; V gene: TRBV19; clone size: -; CDR3 protein: CASSMVPSRDEQYF; CDR3 DNA: TGTGCCAGTAGTATGGTCCCCTCCCGGGACGAGCAGTACTTC
J gene: TRBJ2-1; D gene: TRBD1; V gene: TRBV7-4; clone size: -; CDR3 protein: CASSARGQVHNEQFF; CDR3 DNA: TGTGCCAGCAGCGCACGTGGACAGGTACACAATGAGCAGTTCTTC
J gene: TRBJ2-7; D gene: -; V gene: TRBV4-1; clone size: many; CDR3 protein: CASSHLTGTIVEQYF; CDR3 DNA: TGCGCCAGCAGCCACCTGACAGGCACAATTGTTGAGCAGTACTTC